There are many counts of the clone carrying this T cell receptor (beta chain). Antigen unknown. These data belong to a study of CD8 T cells in ankylosing spondylitis. Whole-study results and caveats: Blood of patients with ankylosing spondylitis appeared to be characterized by a TCR beta motif of several highly homologous variants.

Using its own MiXCR run on the 5' RACE reads, TCRdb lists one record per CDR3 protein. Of 700,000 to 1,000,000 distinct CDR3 sequences in the sample, roughly 10% were seen once. The CDR3 totals 15 residues. Trimming took off 4 bases at V and 0 bases at J, with 13 bases between the two ends. CDR1 and CDR2 from the germline V gene are SGDLS and YYNGEE. The clonotype was recovered from a male donor with ankylosing spondylitis. This chain connects TRBV9 to TRBJ2-5; D is unclear. The sequenced sample consisted of blood, either unsorted or a sorted T cell fraction (not recorded which). CDR3 sequence (DNA): TGTGCCAGCAGCCTCGCCACCGCTTACCAAGAGACCCAGTACTTC. Protein sequence: CASSLATAYQETQYF.